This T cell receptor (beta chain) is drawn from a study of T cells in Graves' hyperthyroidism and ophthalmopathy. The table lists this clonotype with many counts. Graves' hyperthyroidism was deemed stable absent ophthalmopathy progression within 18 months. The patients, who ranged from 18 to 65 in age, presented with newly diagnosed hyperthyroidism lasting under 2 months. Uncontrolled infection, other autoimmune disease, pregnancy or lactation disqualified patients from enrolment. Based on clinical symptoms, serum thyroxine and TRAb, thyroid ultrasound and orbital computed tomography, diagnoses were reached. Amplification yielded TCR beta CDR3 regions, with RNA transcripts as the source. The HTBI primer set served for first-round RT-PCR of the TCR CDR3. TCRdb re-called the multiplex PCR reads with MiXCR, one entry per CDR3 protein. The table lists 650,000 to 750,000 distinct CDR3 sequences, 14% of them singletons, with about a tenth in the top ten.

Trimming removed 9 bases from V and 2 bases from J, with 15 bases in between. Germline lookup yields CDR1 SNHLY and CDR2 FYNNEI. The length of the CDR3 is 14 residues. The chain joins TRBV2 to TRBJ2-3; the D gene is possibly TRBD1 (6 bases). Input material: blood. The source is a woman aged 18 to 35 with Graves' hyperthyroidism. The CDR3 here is CASKPGHTTDTQYF. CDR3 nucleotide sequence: TGTGCCAGTAAACCGGGACATACCACAGATACGCAGTATTTT.